Each of the 14 T cell receptor beta chains below was sequenced from the same sample in a study of blood T cell repertoires in COVID-19. Method: immunoSEQ multiplex PCR; TCRdb's copy keeps in-frame clones and lacks some. The table shows about 250,000 clones, with 85% to 90% occurring only once. Sequencing was done on a sample of PBMCs or T cells enriched from blood (not recorded which). These receptors came from a woman between 50 and 59 years old who had recovered from COVID-19.

The rearrangement uses TRBV4-2 and TRBJ1-2; D gene unclear. The germline gives CDR1 LGHNA, CDR2 YNFKEQ. V gave up 4 bases and J gave up 4 bases, with 13 bases separating them. The CDR3 consists of 14 residues. The DNA for the CDR3 is TGTGCCAGCAGCCGGATGGCTGGGAGCTATGGCTACACCTTC. This gives the protein CASSRMAGSYGYTF.

This clone is a singleton in its sample. For the CDR3, the DNA is TGTGCCATCCCCGGGACTCAAAACACCGGGGAGCTGTTTTTT. Protein sequence: CAIPGTQNTGELFF. This rearrangement joins TRBV2 to TRBJ2-2; TRBD2 might be the D (6 bases). CDR3 size: 14 residues. With 10 bases removed from V and 2 bases from J, the gap between germline ends came to 14 bases. The germline gives CDR1 SNHLY, CDR2 FYNNEI. The full variable domain, its missing parts supplied by reference TRBV2 and TRBJ2-2, is EPEVTQTPSHQVTQMGQEVILRCVPISNHLYFYWYRQILGQKVEFLVSFYNNEISEKSEIFDDQFSVERPDGSNFTLKIRSTKLEDSAMYFCAIPGTQNTGELFFGEGSRLTVL.

This clone has a handful of counts. V and J are TRBV7-9 and TRBJ1-4; D call uncertain. The CDR3 extends over 13 amino acids. V lost 5 bases, J lost 8 bases, and 12 bases lay in between. Germline V gene lookup returns CDR1 SEHNR and CDR2 FQNEAQ (reference sequence). CDR3 region: CASSEVAPEKLFF. The DNA of the CDR3 is TGTGCCAGCAGCGAGGTAGCCCCCGAAAAACTGTTTTTT.

V gene TRBV5-4 combines with J gene TRBJ1-1, with 10 nucleotides matching TRBD1. The V gene end was trimmed by 4 bases and the J gene end by 1 base; junction bases not matched to a gene: 7. This CDR3 comprises 16 residues. Germline V gene lookup returns CDR1 SGHNT and CDR2 YYREEE (reference sequence). The DNA of the CDR3 is TGTGCCAGCAGCACACGCCGGGACAGGGGGAACACTGAAGCTTTCTTT. Protein product: CASSTRRDRGNTEAFF.

J is TRBJ1-1 and V is TRBV3-1 (or the pseudogene TRBV3-2); the D is unclear. This CDR3 is 13 amino acids long. V lost 0 bases and J 8 bases, leaving 10 bases between the germline ends. The germline V gene encodes CDR1 LGHDT and CDR2 YNNKEL (reference sequence). The CDR3 reads CASSQDLTVEAFF. CDR3 DNA: TGTGCCAGCAGCCAAGATCTAACGGTGGAAGCTTTCTTT.

The J gene is TRBJ2-2, the V gene TRBV9; 7 bases are shared with TRBD2. The CDR3 covers 16 residues. Trimming at V came to 7 bases and at J to 4 bases, leaving 13 bases not matched to a gene. Per the germline V gene, CDR1 is SGDLS and CDR2 is YYNGEE. The CDR3 reads CASAASAGAITGELFF. CDR3 nucleotide sequence: TGTGCCAGCGCGGCTTCTGCGGGAGCGATCACCGGGGAGCTGTTTTTT. The full variable domain, rest sourced from reference TRBV9 and TRBJ2-2, is DSGVTQTPKHLITATGQRVTLRCSPRSGDLSVYWYQQSLDQGLQFLIQYYNGEERAKGNILERFSAQQFPDLHSELNLSSLELGDSALYFCASAASAGAITGELFFGEGSRLTVL.

The J gene is TRBJ1-2, the V gene TRBV27, with D hard to call. The germline V and J ends were trimmed by 4 bases and 4 bases, with 10 bases remaining between them. The CDR3 consists of 13 residues. The germline V gene encodes CDR1 MNHEY and CDR2 SMNVEV (reference sequence). In DNA form, the CDR3 reads TGTGCCAGCAGTTCCGACACAGCCTATGGCTACACCTTC. Translated: CASSSDTAYGYTF.

The V gene is TRBV30, the J gene TRBJ2-7, with D perhaps matching TRBD2 (5 bases). V was cut by 5 bases and J by 7 bases, with 15 bases left in between. Germline CDR1 GTSNPN, CDR2 SVGIG (reference sequence). The CDR3 contains 12 residues. CDR3: CAWGPSRGEQYF. The CDR3 DNA sequence: TGTGCCTGGGGGCCCTCCCGGGGAGAGCAGTACTTC.

This sequence joins TRBV2 and TRBJ2-2; 7 bases map to TRBD2. With V trimmed by 6 bases and J by 5 bases, 9 bases remained unmatched. Germline V gene lookup returns CDR1 SNHLY and CDR2 FYNNEI. There are 15 residues in the CDR3. The CDR3 loop reads CASRLSGVGTGELFF. For the CDR3, the DNA is TGTGCCAGCAGGCTGAGCGGGGTGGGGACCGGGGAGCTGTTTTTT.

The chain recombines TRBV5-4 with TRBJ1-3, with a tentative D call TRBD1 (5 bases). The CDR3 is 17 residues long. With 1 base removed from V and 0 bases from J, the gap between germline ends came to 14 bases. The V gene's germline CDR1 is SGHNT and CDR2 YYREEE (reference sequence). The CDR3 bases are TGTGCCAGCAGCTTGTTCTTAGGGGCCGGCTCTGGAAACACCATATATTTT. This translates into CASSLFLGAGSGNTIYF.

The chain couples TRBV7-2 to TRBJ1-1; 7 bases align to TRBD1. The CDR3 runs 14 residues. In germline, CDR1 is SGHTA, CDR2 FQGNSA. V was pared by 5 bases and J by 7 bases, with 10 bases of the junction left unmatched. This chain's CDR3 is CASSIGQVSVEAFF. The CDR3 DNA reads TGTGCCAGCAGCATCGGACAGGTCAGCGTTGAAGCTTTCTTT.

The rearrangement links TRBV19 to TRBJ1-5; 8 positions agree with TRBD1. Trimming took 11 bases from V and 5 from J; bases not matched to a gene: 5. The germline CDR1 and CDR2 sequences are LNHDA and SQIVND (reference sequence). The CDR3 has 12 amino acids. The CDR3 DNA reads TGTGCCGGCAGGACAGGGCATCAGCCCCAGCATTTT. This codes for CAGRTGHQPQHF.

The rearrangement links TRBV5-1 to TRBJ1-1, with 8 positions matching TRBD1. The CDR3 consists of 15 residues. V was pared by 5 bases and J by 4 bases, with 10 bases of the junction left unmatched. CDR1 is SGHRS, CDR2 YFSETQ, per germline. The CDR3 here is CASRERTGRSTEAFF. CDR3 DNA sequence: TGCGCCAGCAGGGAGCGGACAGGGAGGTCCACTGAAGCTTTCTTT.

This clone was seen only a few times. The CDR3 region is CASSLVSEFDEQFF. The CDR3 nucleotides read TGTGCCAGCAGCTTAGTGTCCGAGTTCGATGAGCAGTTCTTC. This chain uses TRBV7-9 with TRBJ2-1; no reliable D call. The V gene's germline CDR1 is SEHNR and CDR2 FQNEAQ (reference sequence). The CDR3 covers 14 residues. V was trimmed by 1 base and J by 8 bases, leaving 12 bases between them. Full variable domain (missing parts from reference TRBV7-9 and TRBJ2-1): DTGVSQNPRHKITKRGQNVTFRCDPISEHNRLYWYRQTLGQGPEFLTYFQNEAQLEKSRLLSDRFSAERPKGSFSTLEIQRTEQGDSAMYLCASSLVSEFDEQFFGPGTRLTVL.